This T cell receptor beta chain was captured by sequencing in a study of blood T cell repertoires in COVID-19. Study-wide background: Nucleic acid was either cDNA or gDNA, and it came from T cells, B-cell-depleted T cells, or PBMCs.

This CDR3 spans 15 amino acids. Germline CDR1 is LNHDA and CDR2 is SQIVND (reference sequence). The junction had 3 bases not matched to a gene; V was cut back by 6 bases and J by 3 bases. Clinical histories supplied by participants themselves formed the basis of cohort assignment. Someone with COVID-19 had been met by exposed participants within 2 weeks before study entry. Measured with immunoSEQ multiplex PCR; TCRdb has only the in-frame clones, and not every one. The table shows about 200,000 clones, with approximately 86% occurring only once. V and J are TRBV19 and TRBJ1-5, with TRBD1 matching over 12 bases. The clonotype originates from a young woman who had been exposed to COVID-19. The sample was PBMCs or T cells enriched from blood (not recorded which). CDR3 sequence: CASRGQGAHNQPQHF. The CDR3 DNA sequence: TGTGCCAGTAGGGGACAGGGGGCCCACAATCAGCCCCAGCATTTT.